This paragraph covers one T cell receptor (beta chain) sequence. The CDR3 has 12 residues. Germline V gives CDR1 SGHRS, CDR2 YFSETQ. The data derive from a study of breast tumors, draining lymph nodes, adjacent tissues. TCRdb called the multiplex PCR reads again in MiXCR, with one record for every CDR3 protein. The data show about 180,000 distinct CDR3 sequences, approximately 30% seen once. Samples came from axillary lymph nodes draining the breast cancer. The sequencing input was axillary lymph node tissue. The origin of this receptor is a female donor with breast cancer. Some clones in this sample may be carry-over from other donors' samples. The V call is TRBV5-1, the J call TRBJ2-2; 7 nucleotides match TRBD1. The J call is doubtful: the DNA matches TRBJ1-1 better. CDR3 protein: CASSPDRLGAFF. Here the CDR3 DNA reads TGCGCCAGCAGCCCGGACAGGCTCGGAGCTTTCTTT.